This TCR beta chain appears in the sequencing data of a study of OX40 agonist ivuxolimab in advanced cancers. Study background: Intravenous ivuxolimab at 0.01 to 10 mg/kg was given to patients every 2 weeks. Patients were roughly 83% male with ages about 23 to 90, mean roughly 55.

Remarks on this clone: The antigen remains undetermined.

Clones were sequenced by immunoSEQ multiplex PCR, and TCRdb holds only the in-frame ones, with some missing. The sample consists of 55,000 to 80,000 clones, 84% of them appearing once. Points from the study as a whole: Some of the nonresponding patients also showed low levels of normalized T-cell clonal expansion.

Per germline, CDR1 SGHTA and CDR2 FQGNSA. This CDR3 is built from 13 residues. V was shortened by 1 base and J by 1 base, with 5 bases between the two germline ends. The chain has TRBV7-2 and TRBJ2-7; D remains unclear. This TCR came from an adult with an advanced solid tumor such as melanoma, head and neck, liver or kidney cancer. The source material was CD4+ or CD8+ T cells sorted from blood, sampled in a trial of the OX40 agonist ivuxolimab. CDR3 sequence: CASSLELSYEQYF. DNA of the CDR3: TGTGCCAGCAGCTTAGAACTTTCCTACGAGCAGTACTTC.